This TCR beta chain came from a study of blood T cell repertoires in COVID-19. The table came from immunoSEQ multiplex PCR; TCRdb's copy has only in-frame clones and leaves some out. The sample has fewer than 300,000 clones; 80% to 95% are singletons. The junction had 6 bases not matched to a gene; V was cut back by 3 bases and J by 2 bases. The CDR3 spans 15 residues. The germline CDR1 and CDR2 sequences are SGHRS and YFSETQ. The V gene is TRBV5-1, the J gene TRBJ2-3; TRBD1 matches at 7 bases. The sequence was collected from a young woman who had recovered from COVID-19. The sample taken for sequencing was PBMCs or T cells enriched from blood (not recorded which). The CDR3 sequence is CASSWTGSFTDTQYF. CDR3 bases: TGCGCCAGCAGCTGGACAGGCTCTTTCACAGATACGCAGTATTTT.